This paragraph reports one TCR beta chain. The CDR3 has 16 amino acids. The V segment lost 8 bases and the J segment 5 bases; nucleotides outside the gene matches: 16. The germline V gene encodes CDR1 MDHEN and CDR2 SYDVKM. The data originate from a study of T cell repertoires in cytomegalovirus infection. On the study more broadly: Matching HLA type, along with CMV infection, was indicated by public TCR beta signatures.

TCRdb reprocessed the reads with MiXCR, giving one entry per CDR3 protein. The table records fewer than 550,000 distinct CDR3 sequences, approximately 25% of them present only once. What was sequenced was PBMCs. This sequence originates from a human donor in good health (CMV status not recorded). Some clones in this sample may be carry-over from other donors' samples. The rearrangement uses TRBV28 and TRBJ2-3, with 7 positions matching TRBD1. The CDR3 sequence is CASGSSAAGGVDTQYF. Written as DNA, the CDR3 is TGTGCCAGCGGATCCAGCGCCGCAGGGGGTGTAGATACGCAGTATTTT.